The entry below gives a single TCR beta chain sequence along with its context. This sample was taken from a study of blood T cell repertoires in COVID-19. Study information: Sites across the United States, Italy and Spain contributed samples from acute and convalescent COVID-19. T cells, B-cell-depleted T cells, or PBMCs provided the cDNA or gDNA that served as material.

As processed by the authors: By means of reference gene primer amplification, nucleated cell counts were estimated. Clones were sequenced by immunoSEQ multiplex PCR, and TCRdb holds only the in-frame ones, with some missing. The DNA was the basis for D and trimming; V, J and clone size are from that table. The data hold 250,000 to 350,000 clones, with around 87% observed a single time. The ends were cut back, 5 bases at V and 6 bases at J, with 17 bases in the middle. The V gene's germline CDR1 is SEHNR and CDR2 FQNEAQ (reference sequence). This CDR3 has 14 amino acids. The chain carries TRBV7-9 and TRBJ2-7, with D possibly being TRBD2 (7 bases). The material sequenced was peripheral blood. The TCR originated in a woman between 50 and 59 years old who had recovered from COVID-19. The CDR3 spells CASSPGSGGSEQYF. CDR3 bases: TGTGCCAGCAGCCCGGGATCGGGGGGCTCCGAGCAGTACTTC.